Included here is one TCR beta chain sequence, with context. What it binds is not known. The sample originates from a study of cytomegalovirus exposure and HLA in healthy donors. V was pared by 0 bases and J by 6 bases, with 19 bases of the junction left unmatched. Germline V gives CDR1 LGHNA, CDR2 YSLEER. This CDR3 comprises 21 residues. Study results and caveats: In a later analysis, HLA-C alleles had the fewest associated TCRs, DRB1 alleles the most. A later analysis by the authors found several of the most significant clusters apparently linked to common viral pathogens. A prior analysis recorded that most TCR beta V segments were productive about 87% or about 30% of the time.

The study ran its PCR with 60 Vbeta and 13 Jbeta primers. In the original workflow: A later analysis counted around 80 million unique TCR beta chains, some 11 million shared. The repertoire was sequenced with immunoSEQ multiplex PCR; TCRdb's copy has only in-frame clones and lacks some. The V and J calls and clone size are taken from that table; D and trimming were inferred from the DNA. This sample has 180,000 or so clones, with more than 65% found just once. Material for sequencing was PBMCs. This sequence originates from a female donor in good health and CMV-seronegative. The chain has TRBV4-3 and TRBJ2-2, with TRBD2 matching over 10 bases. The CDR3 DNA sequence: TGCGCCAGCAGCCAAGAAACGCTAGCGGGAGTCGCTGGAAAGTTTGCCGGGGAGCTGTTTTTT. Its protein product is CASSQETLAGVAGKFAGELFF.